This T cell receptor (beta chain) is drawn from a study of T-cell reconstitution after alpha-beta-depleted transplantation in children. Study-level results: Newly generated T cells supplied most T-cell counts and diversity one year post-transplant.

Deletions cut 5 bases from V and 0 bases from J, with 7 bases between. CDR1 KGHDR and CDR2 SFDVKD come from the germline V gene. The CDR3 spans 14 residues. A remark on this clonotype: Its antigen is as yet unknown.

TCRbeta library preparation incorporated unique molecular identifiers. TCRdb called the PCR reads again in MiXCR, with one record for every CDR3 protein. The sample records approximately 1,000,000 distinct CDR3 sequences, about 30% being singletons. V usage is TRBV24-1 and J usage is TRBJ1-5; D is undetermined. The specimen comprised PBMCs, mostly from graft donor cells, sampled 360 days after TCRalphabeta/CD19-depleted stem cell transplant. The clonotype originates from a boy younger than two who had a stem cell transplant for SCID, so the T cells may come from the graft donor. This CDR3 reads CATSAGYSNQPQHF. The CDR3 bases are TGTGCCACCAGTGCTGGGTATAGCAATCAGCCCCAGCATTTT.